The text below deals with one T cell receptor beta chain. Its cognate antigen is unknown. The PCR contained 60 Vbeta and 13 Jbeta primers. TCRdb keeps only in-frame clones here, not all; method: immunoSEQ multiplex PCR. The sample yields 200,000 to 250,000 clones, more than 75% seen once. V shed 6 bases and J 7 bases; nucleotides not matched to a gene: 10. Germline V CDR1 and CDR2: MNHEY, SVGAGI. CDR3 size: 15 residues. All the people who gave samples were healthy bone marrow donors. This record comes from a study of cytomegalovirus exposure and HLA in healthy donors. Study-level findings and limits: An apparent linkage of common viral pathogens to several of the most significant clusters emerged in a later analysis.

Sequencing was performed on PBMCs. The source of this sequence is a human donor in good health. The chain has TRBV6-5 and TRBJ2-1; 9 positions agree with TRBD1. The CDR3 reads CASSGGQGLRNEQFF. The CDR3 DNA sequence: TGTGCCAGCAGCGGCGGACAGGGGCTCAGGAATGAGCAGTTCTTC.